A selection of T cell receptor beta chains follows, all from one sample in a study of long-term antiretroviral therapy in people with HIV. Measured with immunoSEQ multiplex PCR; TCRdb has only the in-frame clones, and not every one. The table has over 15,000 clones, approximately 85% seen once. The sample consisted of unsorted PBMCs, taken at the start of antiretroviral therapy, before treatment. Every receptor here comes from a man aged 18 to 29 with HIV. The CDR3 runs from the conserved cysteine through the conserved F or W. The D gene is left open where the match is weak. Rows may omit the clone size; those that give it use once, few, many or a size class.

TRBJ2-7 | . | TRBV15 | . | CATSRDTSSPYEQYF | TGTGCCACCAGCAGAGATACTAGCAGCCCCTACGAGCAGTACTTC
TRBJ2-3 | . | TRBV2 | TRBD2 | CASSERTSGGTDTQYF | TGTGCCAGCAGTGAGCGGACTAGTGGTGGCACAGATACGCAGTATTTT
TRBJ2-7 | . | TRBV13 | . | CASSYLPGLYLEQYF | TGTGCCAGCAGTTATCTTCCGGGACTCTATCTCGAGCAGTACTTC
TRBJ1-2 | . | TRBV18 | . | CASTGGGRSYGYTF | TGTGCCTCCACCGGAGGGGGGCGAAGCTATGGCTACACCTTC
TRBJ1-5 | . | TRBV7-7 | . | CASSRDLNQPQHF | TGTGCCAGCAGCCGGGACCTCAATCAGCCCCAGCATTTT
TRBJ1-1 | . | TRBV5-1 | . | CASSGDTYTEAFF | TGCGCCAGCAGCGGTGACACTTACACTGAAGCTTTCTTT
TRBJ2-5 | . | TRBV7-7 | TRBD1 | CASSPGTGRETQYF | TGTGCTAGCAGCCCAGGGACAGGGAGGGAGACCCAGTACTTC
TRBJ2-7 | . | TRBV5-1 | . | CASSLLPMGSYEQYF | TGCGCCAGCAGCTTGCTCCCTATGGGGTCCTACGAGCAGTACTTC
TRBJ1-1 | . | TRBV11-1 | . | CASSLRAGRNTEAFF | TGTGCCAGCAGCTTAAGGGCAGGGAGGAACACTGAAGCTTTCTTT
TRBJ2-3 | . | TRBV7-8 | . | CASSTDGRRDTQYF | TGTGCCAGCAGCACAGACGGAAGGAGAGATACGCAGTATTTT
TRBJ2-1 | . | TRBV19 | TRBD1 | CASSVWTGEGNEQFF | TGTGCCAGTAGTGTATGGACAGGGGAAGGCAATGAGCAGTTCTTC
TRBJ2-7 | few | TRBV29-1 | TRBD1 | CSVGTGAAYEQYF | TGCAGCGTTGGGACAGGGGCGGCCTACGAGCAGTACTTC
TRBJ2-3 | . | TRBV9 | . | CASSGVASTDTQYF | TGTGCCAGCAGCGGGGTGGCGAGCACAGATACGCAGTATTTT
TRBJ2-1 | . | TRBV2 | . | CASRETGEVSYNEQFF | TGTGCCAGCAGGGAAACAGGGGAGGTCTCCTACAATGAGCAGTTCTTC
TRBJ2-3 | . | TRBV19 | . | CASSMVADTQYF | TGTGCCAGTAGTATGGTGGCAGATACGCAGTATTTT
TRBJ2-7 | . | TRBV18 | . | CASSPQTSTYEQYF | TGTGCCAGCTCACCGCAGACCTCTACCTACGAGCAGTACTTC
TRBJ2-7 | once | TRBV15 | . | CATSRPGISYEQYF | TGTGCCACCAGCAGACCGGGGATTTCCTACGAGCAGTACTTC
TRBJ1-1 | . | TRBV18 | . | CASSPRRVSAEAFF | TGTGCCAGCTCACCACGGAGGGTTAGTGCTGAAGCTTTCTTT
TRBJ2-2 | . | TRBV12-5 | TRBD2 | CASGKTSGRSTGELFF | TGTGCTAGTGGTAAAACTAGCGGGAGATCCACCGGGGAGCTGTTTTTT
TRBJ2-4 | . | TRBV27 | TRBD2 | CASSLEYEAGGPYFF | TGTGCCAGCAGTTTAGAGTATGAAGCGGGAGGGCCTTATTTCTTC
TRBJ2-3 | . | TRBV5-6 | . | CASSFRDTQYF | TGTGCCAGCAGCTTCAGGGATACGCAGTATTTT
TRBJ2-7 | . | TRBV6-5 | . | CASSYGASSYEQYF | TGTGCCAGCAGTTACGGTGCTAGCAGCTACGAGCAGTACTTC
TRBJ2-1 | . | TRBV19 | TRBD2 | CASSRLAGGSEQFF | TGTGCCAGCAGCAGACTAGCGGGAGGAAGTGAGCAGTTCTTC
TRBJ2-3 | few | TRBV5-4 | . | CASSLAGLLTDTQYF | TGTGCCAGCAGCTTGGCGGGACTGCTAACAGATACGCAGTATTTT
TRBJ1-1 | few | TRBV4-1 | TRBD1 | CASSLTGGVVAEAFF | TGCGCCAGCAGCCTCACAGGGGGGGTTGTAGCTGAAGCTTTCTTT
TRBJ2-7 | . | TRBV7-9 | . | CASSLSRVWGPPSYEQYF | TGTGCCAGCAGCTTATCCCGCGTTTGGGGGCCGCCTTCCTACGAGCAGTACTTC
TRBJ1-1 | few | TRBV27 | . | CASRTGLTEAFF | TGTGCCAGCAGGACGGGGCTCACTGAAGCTTTCTTT
TRBJ2-1 | . | TRBV10-3 | TRBD2 | CAISQGGWRERLQNEQFF | TGTGCCATCAGCCAGGGCGGGTGGCGGGAGCGCCTACAGAATGAGCAGTTCTTC
TRBJ2-7 | . | TRBV27 | . | CASSFRKSYEQYF | TGTGCCAGCAGTTTTCGTAAATCCTACGAGCAGTACTTC
TRBJ2-1 | medium-sized | TRBV9 | TRBD2 | CASSVDAGLAVYNEQFF | TGTGCCAGCAGCGTAGATGCGGGACTAGCGGTATACAATGAGCAGTTCTTC
TRBJ2-3 | . | TRBV4-3 | TRBD2 | CASSQEVAGQGNTQYF | TGCGCCAGCAGCCAAGAAGTAGCGGGTCAAGGGAATACGCAGTATTTT
TRBJ2-2 | few | TRBV4-1 | . | CASSQDPKGYTGELFF | TGCGCCAGCAGCCAAGATCCGAAGGGATACACCGGGGAGCTGTTTTTT
TRBJ1-1 | . | TRBV2 | . | CASKRETEAFF | TGTGCCAGCAAGAGGGAAACTGAAGCTTTCTTT
TRBJ2-2 | few | TRBV11-2 | . | CASSPTRNTGELFF | TGTGCCAGCAGCCCCACACGGAACACCGGGGAGCTGTTTTTT
TRBJ2-1 | . | TRBV7-9 | TRBD2 | CASRRQTSGRGDEQFF | TGTGCCAGCAGACGTCAAACTAGCGGGAGGGGGGACGAGCAGTTCTTC
TRBJ2-7 | . | TRBV2 | . | CASSEHSGEQYF | TGTGCCAGCAGTGAACATTCCGGGGAGCAGTACTTC
TRBJ2-1 | . | TRBV9 | . | CASSGYRDSSRNEQFF | TGTGCCAGCAGTGGATATCGGGACTCATCGAGGAATGAGCAGTTCTTC
TRBJ2-1 | . | TRBV18 | TRBD2 | CASSPSGRAHNEQFF | TGTGCCAGCTCACCAAGCGGGAGGGCCCACAATGAGCAGTTCTTC
TRBJ2-5 | . | TRBV7-9 | TRBD1 | CASSPSEGLGQGARETQYF | TGTGCCAGCAGCCCCAGCGAGGGCTTGGGACAGGGCGCACGGGAGACCCAGTACTTC
TRBJ2-3 | once | TRBV7-9 | . | CASSFPMRERVVGTQYF | TGTGCCAGCAGCTTTCCTATGAGGGAGAGAGTAGTCGGTACGCAGTATTTT
TRBJ1-5 | few | TRBV19 | . | CASSPTPISNQPQHF | TGTGCCAGTAGTCCCACACCCATCAGCAATCAGCCCCAGCATTTT
TRBJ2-2 | . | TRBV4-1 | . | CASSPEASPGELFF | TGCGCCAGCAGCCCCGAGGCCAGTCCCGGGGAGCTGTTTTTT
TRBJ2-1 | . | TRBV4-1 | TRBD1 | CASSPAWDRGGDEQFF | TGCGCCAGCAGCCCGGCCTGGGACAGGGGGGGGGATGAGCAGTTCTTC
TRBJ2-6 | . | TRBV4-1 | . | CASSQALMSGANVLTF | TGCGCCAGCAGCCAAGCCCTGATGTCCGGGGCCAACGTCCTGACTTTC
TRBJ2-7 | once | TRBV18 | . | CASSSGYEQYF | TGTGCCAGCTCTAGCGGTTACGAGCAGTACTTC
TRBJ2-1 | once | TRBV5-1 | TRBD2 | CASSRSSGSSYNEQFF | TGCGCCAGCAGCCGTTCTAGCGGGAGCTCCTACAATGAGCAGTTCTTC
TRBJ2-7 | . | TRBV29-1 | . | CSVQGGPSYEQYF | TGCAGCGTTCAGGGGGGCCCCTCCTACGAGCAGTACTTC
TRBJ2-5 | . | TRBV19 | . | CASSSSIGQQETQYF | TGTGCCAGTAGTTCGTCAATCGGACAACAAGAGACCCAGTACTTC
TRBJ2-2 | . | TRBV4-1 | . | CASRFAGHTGELFF | TGCGCCAGCAGGTTCGCGGGGCACACCGGGGAGCTGTTTTTT
TRBJ2-2 | . | TRBV11-2 | TRBD1 | CASSLTGYTGELFF | TGTGCCAGCAGCCTGACAGGGTACACCGGGGAGCTGTTTTTT
TRBJ2-1 | . | TRBV10-1 | . | CASSESKQAGTREQFF | TGCGCCAGCAGTGAGTCGAAGCAGGCAGGAACCAGGGAGCAGTTCTTC
TRBJ2-1 | . | TRBV28 | TRBD2 | CASSPWTSGSVTEQFF | TGTGCCAGCAGTCCGTGGACTAGCGGGAGTGTCACTGAGCAGTTCTTC
TRBJ2-7 | . | TRBV5-1 | TRBD2 | CASSSAGTPGNEQYF | TGCGCCAGCAGCTCAGCGGGAACACCGGGGAACGAGCAGTACTTC
TRBJ1-4 | . | TRBV25-1 | TRBD1 | CASSEFAQGAKKEKLFF | TGTGCCAGCAGTGAGTTCGCACAGGGGGCGAAGAAGGAAAAACTGTTTTTT
TRBJ2-1 | . | TRBV19 | TRBD2 | CASSMTSGRNEQFF | TGTGCCAGTAGTATGACTAGCGGGAGGAATGAGCAGTTCTTC
TRBJ2-6 | . | TRBV5-1 | . | CASSLGGRSGANVLTF | TGCGCCAGCAGCTTGGGGGGGCGCTCTGGGGCCAACGTCCTGACTTTC
TRBJ2-7 | . | TRBV6-1 | TRBD1 | CASRRQGSYEQYF | TGTGCCAGCAGGCGACAGGGTTCCTACGAGCAGTACTTC
TRBJ1-2 | . | TRBV29-1 | . | CSATPGLNYGYTF | TGCAGCGCCACCCCGGGACTTAACTATGGCTACACCTTC
TRBJ2-3 | once | TRBV27 | TRBD1 | CASSLFATGVDTQYF | TGTGCCAGCAGTTTATTCGCGACAGGGGTAGATACGCAGTATTTT
TRBJ2-2 | . | TRBV27 | . | CASSFRNTNTGELFF | TGTGCCAGCAGTTTCCGGAATACGAACACCGGGGAGCTGTTTTTT